The clone carrying this TCR beta chain has more than one count but fewer than ten. The germline V and J ends were trimmed by 0 bases and 4 bases, with 13 bases remaining between them. The CDR3 has 16 residues. Germline V lookup: CDR1 LGHDT, CDR2 YNNKEL (reference sequence). The record originates from a study of early T cells in non-severe SARS-CoV-2 infection. In TCRdb, the 5' RACE reads were re-called with MiXCR into one record per CDR3 protein. Of tens of thousands of distinct CDR3 sequences listed, around 15% are singletons. The V and J genes are TRBV3-1 and TRBJ1-5, with D perhaps matching TRBD1 (5 bases). The material sequenced was whole blood. This TCR came from an adult who was a healthcare worker with PCR-confirmed SARS-CoV-2 infection or an uninfected control (not recorded which). For the CDR3, the DNA is TGTGCCAGCAGCCAAGATGGGGGTAGCCGTAATCAGCCCCAGCATTTT. Its translation: CASSQDGGSRNQPQHF.